This passage covers 13 T cell receptor beta chains from one sample sequenced in a study of T cell responses to AZD1222 COVID-19 vaccine. Sequencing was performed with immunoSEQ multiplex PCR; in TCRdb, only in-frame clones are kept and a portion is missing. The sample shows 110,000 to 150,000 clones, over 80% of them seen only once. The sequences come from peripheral blood, collected 28 days after the second AZD1222 dose. All receptors derive from an adult who received the AZD1222 COVID-19 vaccine.

V and J are TRBV7-2 and TRBJ1-2; tentative D call: TRBD1 (5 bases). The germline V and J ends were trimmed by 2 bases and 4 bases, with 11 bases remaining between them. This CDR3 comprises 14 residues. CDR1 and CDR2 from the germline V gene are SGHTA and FQGNSA. The CDR3 DNA is TGTGCCAGCAGCTTAAAACAGGAGAGCTATGGCTACACCTTC. This translates into CASSLKQESYGYTF.

V and J are TRBV5-6 and TRBJ2-5; weak D call: TRBD1 (5 bases). The CDR3 loop spans 13 amino acids. Trimming took 2 bases from V and 3 from J, leaving 8 bases between them. Germline lookup yields CDR1 SGHDT and CDR2 YYEEEE. The CDR3 sequence: CASSFGREETQYF. The CDR3 DNA is TGTGCCAGCAGCTTCGGCAGGGAAGAGACCCAGTACTTC.

The rearrangement links TRBV4-1 to TRBJ2-2; 7 positions match TRBD1. CDR1 and CDR2 from the germline V gene are MGHRA and YSYEKL. Losses at the gene ends were 2 bases for V and 1 base for J; bases not matched to a gene: 4. This CDR3 region has 16 residues. The CDR3 DNA reads TGCGCCAGCAGCCAAAGACAGGGCAGGAACACCGGGGAGCTGTTTTTT. Protein sequence: CASSQRQGRNTGELFF.

The chain employs TRBV19 and TRBJ1-1; tentatively, D is TRBD1 (6 bases). Germline V gene sequence: CDR1 LNHDA, CDR2 SQIVND (reference sequence). Trimming took off 7 bases at V and 11 bases at J, with 14 bases between the two ends. The CDR3 is 11 amino acids. The CDR3, as DNA: TGTGCCAGTATCAAACAGGGCGCGGCTTTCTTT. Residues: CASIKQGAAFF.

The gene calls are TRBV5-1 and TRBJ1-1, with D unclear. Germline values: CDR1 SGHRS, CDR2 YFSETQ. CDR3 size: 16 residues. The germline V and J ends were trimmed by 2 bases and 0 bases, with 14 bases remaining between them. CDR3 DNA sequence: TGCGCCAGCAGCTTTGACAACGCTCGACTGAACACTGAAGCTTTCTTT. Translation: CASSFDNARLNTEAFF.

The chain uses TRBV25-1 and TRBJ2-2, with TRBD2 matching over 10 bases. Germline assignment: CDR1 MGHDK and CDR2 SYGVNS. V was pared by 2 bases and J by 3 bases, with 0 bases of the junction left unmatched. CDR3 length equals 15 residues. DNA of the CDR3: TGTGCCAGCAGTGAACTAGCGGGAGACACCGGGGAGCTGTTTTTT. Amino acids: CASSELAGDTGELFF.

The V gene is TRBV24-1, the J gene TRBJ1-2, with no clear D. The CDR3 length is 17 residues. V was shortened by 3 bases and J by 6 bases, with 22 bases between the two germline ends. In germline, CDR1 is KGHDR, CDR2 SFDVKD. Here the CDR3 DNA reads TGTGCCACCAGTGATAACCGGGCAGGCGTTTTTTTGGATGGCTACACCTTC. Residues: CATSDNRAGVFLDGYTF.

The rearrangement joins TRBV5-5 to TRBJ2-5; tentative D call: TRBD1 (6 bases). The germline gives CDR1 SGHKS, CDR2 YYEKEE (reference sequence). Trimming took off 1 base at V and 5 bases at J, with 15 bases between the two ends. CDR3 length equals 15 residues. CDR3 loop: CASSLQGRDEETQYF. CDR3 DNA: TGTGCCAGCAGCTTGCAGGGGCGAGATGAGGAGACCCAGTACTTC.

This clone was observed a handful of times. The gene calls are TRBV2 and TRBJ2-2; TRBD2 agrees at 11 bases. The V gene's germline CDR1 is SNHLY and CDR2 FYNNEI. This CDR3 has 15 amino acids. V was pared by 4 bases and J by 7 bases, with 5 bases of the junction left unmatched. The CDR3 loop is CASSASSGRIGELFF. The CDR3 region has the DNA TGTGCCAGCAGTGCATCTAGCGGGAGGATCGGGGAGCTGTTTTTT.

The CDR3 loop is CASRSGTGNTEAFF. CDR3 nucleotide sequence: TGTGCCAGCAGGTCTGGGACAGGTAACACTGAAGCTTTCTTT. V is TRBV7-8 and J is TRBJ1-1; 8 nucleotides match TRBD1. Germline-derived CDR1 and CDR2 are SGHVS and FQNEAQ. V shed 6 bases, J shed 2 bases, and the junction held 5 bases outside the gene matches. This CDR3 comprises 14 residues.

This sequence joins TRBV21-1 and TRBJ1-4; TRBD1 reflects the table's D call only, with no check against the DNA. TRBV21-1 is noted as a pseudogene. The CDR3 runs to 16 residues. CDR3 sequence (DNA): TGTGCCAGCAGCAAAGCGCTCAGGGTAACTAATGAAAAACTGTTTTTT. Protein product: CASSKALRVTNEKLFF.

The chain couples TRBV10-2 to TRBJ2-3, with TRBD2 matching 8 bases. This CDR3 has 15 amino acids. Germline loops: CDR1 WSHSY, CDR2 SAAADI. The V and J ends lost 0 bases and 5 bases, in that order; junction bases with no gene match: 4. For the CDR3, the DNA is TGCGCCAGCAGTGAGTCGGGCAGCGGGAGAGATACGCAGTATTTT. Translating gives CASSESGSGRDTQYF.

This sequence joins TRBV18 and TRBJ2-5; D is perhaps TRBD2 (6 bases). The CDR3 loop spans 19 amino acids. The V end was cut by 6 bases, the J end by 5 bases, with 31 bases between. The germline CDR1 and CDR2 sequences are KGHSH and LQKENI. The CDR3 here is CASSPIPVPGSNRGETQYF. The CDR3 coding sequence is TGTGCCAGCTCTCCAATACCCGTGCCAGGGTCTAACCGGGGGGAGACCCAGTACTTC.